This T cell receptor (beta chain) was obtained from a study of blood T cell repertoires in COVID-19 (dated by TCRdb to 2020 to 2021). A note on the overall study: Collaborator samples came from the United States, Italy and Spain and covered acute and convalescent phases of COVID-19. The material from the prospective study consisted of cDNA or gDNA derived from T cells, B-cell-depleted T cells, or PBMCs. The dataset comprised deeply sampled blood TCRbeta repertoires from subjects exposed to, actively infected with, or recovered from COVID-19. The repertoires were released in a freely available public database meant as a resource for research on the immune response to SARS-CoV-2. The samples were drawn from two sources: the first 160 participants of the ongoing ImmuneRACE study, and 950 to 1,500 subjects contributed by 6 global collaborators. A de-identified subject ID, COVID-19 status, age in years and sex were almost always included in the sample metadata. Where available, HLA class I and class II types were taken from metadata supplied by the sample provider and were not determined by assay-based typing.

V and J lose 0 bases and 1 base, and a span of 7 bases separates them. According to the germline V gene, CDR1 reads KGHDR and CDR2 reads SFDVKD. The CDR3, cysteine through phenylalanine, is 15 amino acids long. Left in the record is the CDR3 DNA by itself, 45 bases read in frame from the first base. What the study reported, not specific to this receptor: The amount of clinical and demographic metadata varied by source and participant and was provided uncurated.

Each collaborating institution followed its own protocols to collect whole blood in K2EDTA tubes. For TCRbeta analysis, collaborators shipped samples as frozen whole blood, isolated PBMCs, or DNA extracted from either of those sample types. There are a few counts of this clone. Its antigen is unknown. Base qualities were left out, and no much larger clone turns up one base away. The immunoSEQ Assay, a bias-controlled multiplex PCR, was used to amplify TCRbeta CDR3 regions from genomic DNA. Turning to the authors' computational methods: Within the assay, amplification of reference gene primers was used to estimate how many nucleated cells each sample contained. To quantify the absolute abundance of each unique TCRbeta CDR3 rearrangement, sequence reads were collapsed and filtered. For each sample, productive Simpson clonality was calculated as the square root of Simpson's diversity index over productive rearrangements. What TCRdb holds here is the immuneACCESS table cut down to in-frame rearrangements. Part of the clones is not present; checked against another copy, under half of the missing clones reflect an unresolved V gene, and the others are unexplained. V, J and clone size were drawn from that table, and D and trimming were deduced from the DNA. Present in this sample are about 180,000 clones, approximately 85% of which were seen just once. The ten largest clonotypes hold 3% to 4% of the sample.

The sequence joins TRBV24-1 to TRBJ2-3; the D gene cannot be resolved reliably. Source material: peripheral blood. The sequence was obtained from a man between 60 and 75 years old with acute or convalescent COVID-19. CDR3 region: CATSDLAPGTDTQYF. The DNA sequence is as follows: TGTGCCACCAGTGATTTGGCCCCAGGCACAGATACGCAGTATTTT.